One and the same sample provided the 4 T cell receptor beta chains below, sequenced in a study of blood T cell repertoires in COVID-19. Produced via immunoSEQ multiplex PCR; TCRdb's table is partial and in-frame only. This table holds approximately 240,000 clones, roughly four fifths found once. Material for sequencing was peripheral blood. The receptors come from a woman aged 25 to 39 who had recovered from COVID-19.

This clone has only one observation. The chain couples TRBV19 to TRBJ1-5; no clear D. V dropped 6 bases and J dropped 0 bases, with 15 bases sitting between them. Germline CDR1 reads LNHDA; CDR2 reads SQIVND (reference sequence). The CDR3 loop spans 16 amino acids. The CDR3 DNA reads TGTGCCAGTAGCCGAGGGCTCAGCACTAGCAATCAGCCCCAGCATTTT. Protein product: CASSRGLSTSNQPQHF.

The chain is built from TRBV2 and TRBJ2-2; weak D call: TRBD2 (5 bases). Trimming took off 4 bases at V and 5 bases at J, with 8 bases between the two ends. Germline V CDR1 and CDR2: SNHLY, FYNNEI. The CDR3 length is 13 residues. The CDR3 sequence is CASSVERTGELFF. CDR3 nucleotide sequence: TGTGCCAGCAGTGTTGAGCGGACCGGGGAGCTGTTTTTT.

The V and J genes are TRBV29-1 and TRBJ2-7, with 7 bases identical to TRBD2. The CDR3 totals 14 residues. CDR1 and CDR2 (germline): SQVTM, ANQGSEA. The junction had 10 bases not matched to a gene; V was cut back by 4 bases and J by 4 bases. The CDR3 sequence: CSVGGPGGGYEQYF. The DNA for the CDR3 is TGCAGCGTTGGAGGGCCTGGGGGGGGTTACGAGCAGTACTTC.

This clone turned up a few times. V gene TRBV6-5 combines with J gene TRBJ2-2; 9 nucleotides match TRBD2. J lost 2 bases, V lost 6 bases, and 4 bases had no gene match. The CDR3 totals 15 residues. Germline values: CDR1 MNHEY, CDR2 SVGAGI. CDR3 sequence: CASRGLAINTGELFF. The CDR3 DNA reads TGTGCCAGCAGGGGACTAGCTATAAACACCGGGGAGCTGTTTTTT.